This T cell receptor beta chain was documented in a study of cytomegalovirus exposure and HLA in healthy donors (dated by TCRdb to about 2017). With regard to the full study: In an earlier analysis of approximately 640 of the donors, 250 to 350 Gb of sequence data and about 110 million unique TCR beta sequences from about 179 million T cells were reported. The genetic ancestry cluster associated with self-reported Caucasian donors included 81% of the 398 genotyped donors. A later analysis re-examined previously published TCR beta repertoires from 610 or so donors and added high-resolution HLA genotyping to investigate patterns of TCR occurrence. Because of strong linkage in the cohort, four to six DR-DQ haplotypes were treated as single units for association and clustering. Besides the first cohort of roughly 700 subjects, a separate validation cohort made up of 95 to 150 different subjects was used. All discovery cohort repertoires had been generated on a single sequencing platform. A later genetic analysis took genome-wide SNP genotypes for about 55% of the 666 donors and used that subset as a discovery cohort. HLA typing included class I and class II loci at four-digit resolution. To decide whether each TCR beta V gene segment behaved as functional or pseudogenic, an earlier analysis of some 570 of the donors relied on high-throughput TCR beta sequencing. About 280 gigabases of sequencing data and 70 million to 95 million unique TCR sequences made up an early release that covered approximately 650 HLA-typed donors. The study profiled the T cell repertoires of about 640 subjects by immunosequencing and related them to cytomegalovirus serostatus. The study was designed to test whether signatures of past pathogen exposure could be identified by cataloging public T cell receptors. Alongside the repertoire data, information on donor age, sex, ethnicity and CMV serostatus was compiled. Typing coverage differed by locus: A, B, C, DRB1 and DQB1 were typed in about 620-630 donors, DQA1 in about 550, DPA1 in roughly 590, and DPB1 in 400 to 490. The study combined high-throughput TCR immunosequencing, statistical association of individual TCRs with disease status, and machine learning to predict cytomegalovirus infection status. On average, 235,054 unique TCR beta nucleotide sequences were sequenced per donor among 398 genotyped donors of the cohort, with 15% to 20% of those sequences being non-productive. In the later analysis, no new phenotypic data were used to find candidate immune exposures; instead, reliance was placed on TCR beta sequences and their occurrence across donors. Overall results and qualifications from the work: The authors suggested that the approach could potentially be generalized to other disease states and immunological phenotypes. Across donors, most TCR sequences were observed very rarely, whereas some public TCRs were present in many individuals. Only TCR beta chains were sequenced in this cohort, and the absence of alpha or paired-chain data limited detectable features. Because counts were too low, seventeen rarely observed V segments, including chromosome 9 orphons, were excluded from the earlier analysis of a few hundred of the donors. In a later analysis, TCR association rates were found to vary across HLA loci, with the most associated TCRs seen for DRB1 alleles and the fewest for HLA-C alleles. The study gave a list of about 160 TCR beta chains associated with cytomegalovirus. The 87-base-pair reads could not distinguish some IMGT-functional V segments, including TRBV6-2 and TRBV6-3, so those segments were excluded. Strong co-occurrence of HLA alleles, especially DR and DQ, made assigning TCR associations to individual alleles difficult. A later genetic analysis reported fewer N-insertions in productive TCRs among donors in an Asian-associated ancestry cluster than the roughly 620-donor mean. Broadly in line with IMGT annotations, most TCR beta V segments showed up in productive rearrangements about 90% or about 30% of the time in an earlier analysis of 587 of the donors. In both the original and validation cohorts, the classifier was reported to diagnose cytomegalovirus status with high specificity and sensitivity. At a false discovery rate of 0.05, a later analysis linked fewer than 20,000 TCR beta sequences to specific HLA alleles. In a later analysis, HLA-associated TCR beta chains showed more clonal expansion and lower generation probabilities than non-associated chains that were equally common. Because HLA typing was unavailable for some donors at each locus, only the typed subset was used in association tests. Immune exposure information for the cohort was limited to CMV serostatus. Presence/absence analyses assumed roughly uniform sequencing depth across donors, an assumption that may not hold. Several of the top co-occurrence clusters appeared to be linked to parvovirus B19, influenza, CMV and Epstein-Barr virus, according to a later analysis. Correlated functional status among segregating V segments might reflect linkage disequilibrium, but an unknown experimental factor could not be ruled out. A further reported finding was that TCR beta sequences accurately predicted the HLA-A and HLA-B alleles for most subjects in the first cohort. A later genetic analysis associated a missense DCLRE1C variant with V-gene and J-gene trimming of TCR beta chains, and an independent cohort replicated the association. In a later analysis, most CMV-associated TCR beta chains were found to appear HLA-restricted, with HLA associations seemingly driven largely by CMV exposure. A cluster of highly shared sequence variants was judged likely to be a technical artifact of the sequencing pipeline. A few of the identified cytomegalovirus-associated TCR beta chains were confirmed in vitro to be specific for cytomegalovirus antigens.

The library was prepared using the immunoSEQ multiplex PCR assay. For the multiplex PCR, a mixture combining 60 forward primers for TCR Vbeta segments and 13 reverse primers for TCR Jbeta segments was used. Amplification of the CDR3 region of rearranged TCR beta genes was performed with a multiplex PCR assay on genomic DNA. The Illumina HiSeq System was used to sequence the amplified TCR beta libraries as 87-base-pair reads. The study's own analysis went as follows. Across the 670 or so repertoires, a later analysis counted some 80 million unique TCR beta chains, around 11 million of which were shared by at least two donors. To remove PCR and sequencing errors, raw reads were error-corrected and collapsed into unique sequences using a nearest-neighbor algorithm that merged closely related sequences. V, D and J gene segments were assigned by aligning CDR3 sequences to IMGT reference sequences. For a sequence to be retained, a match of at least six nucleotides to both a V gene segment and a J gene segment was required. Rearrangements were called productive when the CDR3 lacked stop codons and stayed in frame with V and J; all others were non-productive. CDR3 was defined according to IMGT convention as the region running from the second conserved V-encoded cysteine to the conserved J-encoded phenylalanine. The earlier analysis of 500 to 650 of the donors excluded any sequence lacking an unambiguous match to a single V gene segment. In an earlier analysis of a few hundred of the donors, V segments were called functional above 56.7% productive rearrangements and were called segregating when the between-donor standard deviation exceeded 5%. A statistical classification framework was built for diagnosing cytomegalovirus status from the catalog of TCR beta chain sequences. V and J gene assignment, in a later analysis, came from comparing TCR nucleotide sequences with IMGT/GENE-DB human TR gene sequences. A later analysis assigned CDR3 sequences and most-parsimonious VDJ recombination scenarios with the TCRdist pipeline. In a later analysis, every TCR beta chain was defined by the combination of its CDR3 amino acid sequence and its V-gene family, and reads without a unique V-gene family were dropped. To address suspected cross-contamination and a sequencing artifact, a later analysis removed a few hundred highly shared, low-generation-probability nucleotide sequences. A later analysis calculated a clonal expansion index for each public chain from normalized within-repertoire ranks of inferred template counts. In a later analysis, generation probabilities were computed using a VDJ recombination model fitted to out-of-frame rearrangements, and the results were checked against IGoR. In a later analysis, TCR-TCR, TCR-HLA and TCR-CMV co-occurrence was scored with hypergeometric tests, and a repertoire-size bias correction was applied to TCR pairs. False discovery rates were estimated in a later analysis by permuting HLA or CMV assignments 20 times. In a later analysis, co-occurring TCRs were grouped with DBSCAN, and TCRdist sequence similarity was added when clustering was performed within HLA-allele-positive subsets. Co-occurrence clustering excluded repertoires with fewer than 30,000 or more than 120,000 public chains, plus five with anomalous nucleotide sharing. Here the immuneACCESS table is served through TCRdb, limited to in-frame sequences with V and J called. Missing clones are a known gap in these copies; in checked studies unresolved V genes cover under half, and the rest lacks a known reason. The DNA was the basis for D and trimming; V, J and clone size are from that table. This sample's records show 140,000 to 150,000 clones. More than 0.8% of the sample rests with the top ten.

As to this clone: The target of this receptor is not known.

In total, fewer than 750 healthy bone marrow donors made up the cohort. Cohort members were all nominally healthy when sampled, although unrecorded immune exposures were likely present. The donor was CMV seronegative and belonged to the group of around 400 seronegative cohort members. Every donor gave a peripheral blood sample, and the peripheral blood mononuclear cells from that sample were used for TCR beta sequencing. Genomic DNA was extracted from the blood cell samples with the Qiagen DNeasy Blood Extraction Kit. Taken from the germline V gene (reference sequence), the CDR1 and CDR2 loops are MNHNY and SVGAGI. V lost 4 bases and J lost 5 bases, and the count of bases not matched to a germline gene is 9. Reading from cysteine to phenylalanine, the CDR3 counts 16 amino acids. Left in the record is the CDR3 DNA by itself, 48 bases read in frame from the first base.

Sequenced input: PBMCs. This receptor was taken from a male donor in good health and CMV-seronegative. Here the chain combines TRBV6-6 and TRBJ1-1; TRBD1 matches 11 bases in the middle. The nucleotides read TGTGCCAGCAGTTCCGGGACAGGGGGTTATGTAACTGAAGCTTTCTTT. This translates into CASSSGTGGYVTEAFF.